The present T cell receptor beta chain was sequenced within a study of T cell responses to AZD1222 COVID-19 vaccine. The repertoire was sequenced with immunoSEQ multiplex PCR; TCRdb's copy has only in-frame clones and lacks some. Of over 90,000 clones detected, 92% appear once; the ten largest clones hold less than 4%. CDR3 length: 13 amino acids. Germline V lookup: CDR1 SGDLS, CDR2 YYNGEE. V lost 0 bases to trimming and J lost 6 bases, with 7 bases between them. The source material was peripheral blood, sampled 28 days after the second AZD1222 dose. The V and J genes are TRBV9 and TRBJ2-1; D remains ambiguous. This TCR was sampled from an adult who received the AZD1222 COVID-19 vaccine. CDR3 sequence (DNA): TGTGCCAGCAGCGTAGTCGGAAGCAATGAGCAGTTCTTC. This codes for CASSVVGSNEQFF.